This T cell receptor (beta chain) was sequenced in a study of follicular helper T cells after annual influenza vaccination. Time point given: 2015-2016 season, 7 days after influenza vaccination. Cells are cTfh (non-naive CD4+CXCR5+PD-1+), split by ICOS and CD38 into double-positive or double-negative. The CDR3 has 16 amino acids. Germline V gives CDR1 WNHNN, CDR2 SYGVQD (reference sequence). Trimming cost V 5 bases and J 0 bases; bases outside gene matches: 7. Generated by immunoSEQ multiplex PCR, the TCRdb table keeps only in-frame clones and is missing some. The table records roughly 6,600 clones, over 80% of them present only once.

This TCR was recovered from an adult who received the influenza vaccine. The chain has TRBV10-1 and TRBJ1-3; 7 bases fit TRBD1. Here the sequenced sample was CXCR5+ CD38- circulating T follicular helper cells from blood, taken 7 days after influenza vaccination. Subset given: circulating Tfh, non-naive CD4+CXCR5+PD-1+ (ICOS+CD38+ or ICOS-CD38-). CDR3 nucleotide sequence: TGCGCCAGCAGTCCCGGACAGGCGAGCTCTGGAAACACCATATATTTT. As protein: CASSPGQASSGNTIYF.